Following are 17 T cell receptor beta chains from one sample sequenced in a study of blood T cell repertoires in COVID-19. Produced via immunoSEQ multiplex PCR; TCRdb's table is partial and in-frame only. The sample has more than 85,000 clones; about 85% are singletons. Input material: peripheral blood. These receptors were obtained from a man aged 65 to 85 with acute or convalescent COVID-19.

The chain combines TRBV5-1 with TRBJ1-6, with D possibly matching TRBD1 (5 bases). Germline V gene lookup returns CDR1 SGHRS and CDR2 YFSETQ. V lost 0 bases and J lost 10, with 11 bases in between. This CDR3 has 14 amino acids. Here the CDR3 reads CASSLDGARSPLHF. The DNA of the CDR3 is TGCGCCAGCAGCTTGGATGGGGCTAGGTCACCCCTCCACTTT.

The chain couples TRBV7-9 to TRBJ2-3; 9 nucleotides match TRBD2. The junction had 8 bases not matched to a gene; V was cut back by 5 bases and J by 2 bases. This CDR3 region has 16 residues. CDR1 is SEHNR, CDR2 FQNEAQ, per germline (reference sequence). CDR3 region: CASSDRGGASTDTQYF. The CDR3, as DNA: TGTGCCAGCAGCGACCGCGGGGGGGCCTCCACAGATACGCAGTATTTT.

The chain joins TRBV24-1 to TRBJ1-4; 11 bases align to TRBD1. CDR1 is KGHDR, CDR2 SFDVKD, per germline. After removal of 3 bases from V and 0 bases from J, the junction contained 5 bases not matched to a gene. The length of the CDR3 is 18 residues. CDR3 residues: CATSDVRDRGSTNEKLFF. The CDR3 bases are TGTGCCACCAGTGATGTCCGGGACAGGGGGTCAACTAATGAAAAACTGTTTTTT.

This CDR3 reads CASSLGVLNYNEQFF. The CDR3 region has the DNA TGTGCCAGCAGCTTAGGAGTTTTGAACTACAATGAGCAGTTCTTC. The rearrangement uses TRBV7-6 and TRBJ2-1; no reliable D call. The CDR3 totals 15 residues. Germline V gene data show CDR1 as SGHVS and CDR2 as FNYEAQ. V was shortened by 1 base and J by 3 bases, with 10 bases between the two germline ends.

The genes are TRBV2 and TRBJ2-3, with D perhaps TRBD2 (6 bases). V gave up 7 bases and J gave up 0 bases, with 11 bases separating them. The CDR3 is 14 residues long. Germline V gene sequence: CDR1 SNHLY, CDR2 FYNNEI. The CDR3 is CASKPGLSTDTQYF. CDR3 nucleotides: TGTGCCAGCAAACCGGGACTTAGCACAGATACGCAGTATTTT.

This chain links TRBV19 with TRBJ2-6, with a weak D call TRBD2 (6 bases). From germline, CDR1 is LNHDA and CDR2 SQIVND (reference sequence). CDR3 length: 15 residues. The ends were cut back, 1 base at V and 2 bases at J, with 6 bases in the middle. The chain's CDR3 is CASSIGGAGANVLTF. The CDR3 DNA sequence: TGTGCCAGTAGTATAGGCGGGGCTGGGGCCAACGTCCTGACTTTC.

This clone is a singleton in its sample. V is TRBV2 and J is TRBJ2-1, with D unclear. This CDR3 comprises 16 residues. Germline CDR1 and CDR2: SNHLY and FYNNEI. V was trimmed by 3 bases and J by 1 base, leaving 13 bases between them. The CDR3: CASSDLPFPSYNEQFF. CDR3 nucleotide sequence: TGTGCCAGCAGTGACCTCCCCTTTCCTTCCTACAATGAGCAGTTCTTC.

The chain carries TRBV5-1 and TRBJ1-3; no definite D call. Between the trimmed V and J ends, which lost 0 bases and 3 bases, there was a span of 13 bases. The V gene's germline CDR1 is SGHRS and CDR2 YFSETQ. The CDR3 extends over 16 amino acids. The CDR3 sequence: CASSLEGGASGNTIYF. The CDR3 DNA reads TGCGCCAGCAGCTTGGAAGGAGGAGCGAGTGGAAACACCATATATTTT. Full variable domain (remainder filled in from reference TRBV5-1 and TRBJ1-3): KAGVTQTPRYLIKTRGQQVTLSCSPISGHRSVSWYQQTPGQGLQFLFEYFSETQRNKGNFPGRFSGRQFSNSRSEMNVSTLELGDSALYLCASSLEGGASGNTIYFGEGSWLTVV.

This clone was counted a single time. The rearrangement joins TRBV19 to TRBJ1-2; 8 bases line up with TRBD1. V shed 0 bases, J shed 7 bases, and the junction held 4 bases outside the gene matches. CDR3 length: 14 residues. Germline V gives CDR1 LNHDA, CDR2 SQIVND (reference sequence). The CDR3 reads CASSIDPGGSGYTF. In DNA, the CDR3 is TGTGCCAGTAGTATAGATCCAGGGGGCAGTGGCTACACCTTC.

V and J are TRBV5-1 and TRBJ2-5, with D possibly TRBD2 on 5 matching bases. This CDR3 region has 14 residues. The germline V and J ends were trimmed by 6 bases and 4 bases, with 16 bases remaining between them. Germline CDR1 SGHRS, CDR2 YFSETQ. In DNA, the CDR3 is TGCGCCAGCACGAAAGGACTTACCCGAGAGACCCAGTACTTC. Translation: CASTKGLTRETQYF. The whole variable domain, remainder taken from reference TRBV5-1 and TRBJ2-5, is KAGVTQTPRYLIKTRGQQVTLSCSPISGHRSVSWYQQTPGQGLQFLFEYFSETQRNKGNFPGRFSGRQFSNSRSEMNVSTLELGDSALYLCASTKGLTRETQYFGPGTRLLVL.

The J gene is TRBJ2-1, the V gene TRBV7-8, with TRBD2 identical over 10 bases. The trim removed 4 bases at V and 7 bases at J, leaving 10 bases unmatched. CDR1 SGHVS and CDR2 FQNEAQ come from the germline V gene. This CDR3 contains 16 residues. The CDR3 region is CASSSVAISGGNEQFF. The CDR3 region has the DNA TGTGCCAGCAGCTCAGTGGCCATTAGCGGGGGGAATGAGCAGTTCTTC. The full variable domain, with the rest looked up from reference TRBV7-8 and TRBJ2-1, is GAGVSQSPRYKVAKRGQDVALRCDPISGHVSLFWYQQALGQGPEFLTYFQNEAQLDKSGLPSDRFFAERPEGSVSTLKIQRTQQEDSAVYLCASSSVAISGGNEQFFGPGTRLTVL.

The chain employs TRBV9 and TRBJ1-5, with 8 bases matching TRBD1. Germline assignment: CDR1 SGDLS and CDR2 YYNGEE. V shed 2 bases, J shed 1 base, and the junction held 11 bases outside the gene matches. This CDR3 region has 18 residues. The CDR3 DNA is TGTGCCAGCAGCGTTTTCGTACCAGGGACAGGAAGCAATCAGCCCCAGCATTTT. Encoded protein: CASSVFVPGTGSNQPQHF.

The gene calls are TRBV2 and TRBJ2-5, with D tentatively TRBD1 (6 bases). Per the germline V gene, CDR1 is SNHLY and CDR2 is FYNNEI. This CDR3 spans 13 amino acids. V lost 4 bases and J 3 bases, leaving 9 bases between the germline ends. CDR3 DNA: TGTGCCAGCAGTGCACGGACAGAAGAGACCCAGTACTTC. It specifies CASSARTEETQYF. Full variable domain (outside the CDR3, taken from reference TRBV2 and TRBJ2-5): EPEVTQTPSHQVTQMGQEVILRCVPISNHLYFYWYRQILGQKVEFLVSFYNNEISEKSEIFDDQFSVERPDGSNFTLKIRSTKLEDSAMYFCASSARTEETQYFGPGTRLLVL.

V is TRBV12-3 or TRBV12-4 and J is TRBJ2-7; D is possibly TRBD2 (5 bases). This CDR3 contains 13 residues. V was clipped by 3 bases and J by 5 bases, with 11 bases between them. For the CDR3, the DNA is TGTGCCAGCAGTTTGTTTGAGGGTAACGAGCAGTACTTC. Its protein product is CASSLFEGNEQYF.

The chain carries TRBV30 and TRBJ2-7, with D perhaps matching TRBD1 (6 bases). Germline lookup yields CDR1 GTSNPN and CDR2 SVGIG (reference sequence). The CDR3 runs 13 residues. Trimming shortened V by 3 bases and J by 2 bases, and 11 bases separated the two germline ends. The DNA for the CDR3 is TGTGCCTGGAGAAAGACAGGAACCTACGAGCAGTACTTC. Residues: CAWRKTGTYEQYF.

This chain links TRBV11-1 with TRBJ2-5; 7 bases line up with TRBD1. The V gene's germline CDR1 is SGHAT and CDR2 FQDESV (reference sequence). The CDR3 has 14 amino acids. With 5 bases clipped from V and 4 bases from J, the junction kept 7 bases outside the gene matches. The CDR3 nucleotides read TGTGCCAGCAGCGTGACAGGGTTGGGAGAGACCCAGTACTTC. Amino acids: CASSVTGLGETQYF.

The chain has TRBV2 and TRBJ2-7; 7 bases line up with TRBD2. V lost 2 bases, J lost 0 bases, and 4 bases stayed unmatched. This CDR3 contains 15 residues. The V gene's germline CDR1 is SNHLY and CDR2 FYNNEI. CDR3: CASSESGASSYEQYV. The CDR3 region has the DNA TGTGCCAGCAGTGAAAGCGGGGCTAGCTCCTACGAGCAGTACGTC.